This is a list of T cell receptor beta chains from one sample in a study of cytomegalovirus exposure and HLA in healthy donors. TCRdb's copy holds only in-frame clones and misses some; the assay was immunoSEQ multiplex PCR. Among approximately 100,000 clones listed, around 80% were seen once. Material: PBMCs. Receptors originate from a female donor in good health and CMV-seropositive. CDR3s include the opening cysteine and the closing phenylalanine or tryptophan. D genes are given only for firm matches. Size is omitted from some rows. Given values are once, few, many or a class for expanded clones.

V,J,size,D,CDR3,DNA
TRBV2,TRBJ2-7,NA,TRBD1,CASSEAGQPYEQYF,TGTGCCAGCAGTGAAGCGGGACAGCCCTACGAGCAGTACTTC
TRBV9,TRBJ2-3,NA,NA,CASSGFGQNPTDTQYF,TGTGCCAGCAGCGGCTTTGGACAAAATCCCACAGATACGCAGTATTTT
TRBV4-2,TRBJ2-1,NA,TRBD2,CASSLTSGGAREQFF,TGTGCCAGCAGCCTAACTAGCGGGGGGGCGCGAGAGCAGTTCTTC
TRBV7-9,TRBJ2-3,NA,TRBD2,CSSSLGSGRGTDTQYF,TGTTCCAGCAGCTTAGGGAGCGGGAGGGGCACAGATACGCAGTATTTT
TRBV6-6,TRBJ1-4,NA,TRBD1,CASSRQGTNEKLFF,TGTGCCAGCAGCCGACAGGGAACTAATGAAAAACTGTTTTTT
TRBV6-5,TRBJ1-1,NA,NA,CASSSGTKVSEAFF,TGTGCCAGCAGTTCCGGGACAAAGGTCTCTGAAGCTTTCTTT
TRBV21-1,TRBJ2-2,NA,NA,CASSKGSLAGAHSPDGELFF,TGTGCCAGCAGCAAAGGTTCTCTAGCGGGGGCGCATTCGCCAGACGGGGAGCTGTTTTTT
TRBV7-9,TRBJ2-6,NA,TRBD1,CASSLAQGSGANGLTF,TGTGCCAGCAGCTTAGCACAGGGGTCTGGGGCCAACGGCCTGACTTTC
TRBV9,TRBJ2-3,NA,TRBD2,CASSTSGGTDTQYF,TGTGCCAGCAGCACTAGCGGGGGTACAGATACGCAGTATTTT
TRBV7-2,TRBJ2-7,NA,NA,CASSLRGISYEQYF,TGTGCCAGCAGCTTAAGGGGAATCTCCTACGAGCAGTACTTC
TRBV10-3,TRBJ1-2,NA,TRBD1,CAISRQGEGYGYTF,TGTGCCATCAGTCGACAGGGCGAAGGCTATGGCTACACCTTC
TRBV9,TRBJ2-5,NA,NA,CASSGGVYQETQYF,TGTGCCAGCAGCGGGGGGGTGTACCAAGAGACCCAGTACTTC
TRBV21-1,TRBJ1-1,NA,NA,CASSKGKGAGNTEAFF,TGTGCCAGCAGCAAAGGCAAGGGGGCAGGGAACACTGAAGCTTTCTTT
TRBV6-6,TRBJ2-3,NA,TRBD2,CASMTSGGTDTQYF,TGTGCCAGTATGACTAGCGGGGGGACAGATACGCAGTATTTT
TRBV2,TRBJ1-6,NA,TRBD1,CASRTGTLSPLHF,TGTGCCAGCAGGACAGGGACGTTATCACCCCTCCACTTT
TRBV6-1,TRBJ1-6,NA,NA,CATGRNSPLHF,TGTGCTACAGGCCGGAATTCACCCCTCCACTTT
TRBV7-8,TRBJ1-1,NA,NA,CASSAAGVTEAFF,TGTGCCAGCAGCGCCGCAGGGGTGACTGAAGCTTTCTTT
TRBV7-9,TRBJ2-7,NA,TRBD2,CASSPFGAGAYEQYF,TGTGCCAGCAGCCCCTTTGGAGCGGGGGCCTACGAGCAGTACTTC
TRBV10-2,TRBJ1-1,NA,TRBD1,CASSVDRVGAFF,TGCGCCAGCAGTGTGGACAGGGTGGGAGCTTTCTTT
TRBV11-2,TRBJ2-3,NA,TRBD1,CASSHRTGGEDTQYF,TGTGCCAGCAGCCACCGGACAGGGGGCGAAGATACGCAGTATTTT
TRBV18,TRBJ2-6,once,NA,CASSSSSGANVLTF,TGTGCCAGCTCATCGAGCTCTGGGGCCAACGTCCTGACTTTC
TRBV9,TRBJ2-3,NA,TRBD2,CASSSGLAGGTDTQYF,TGTGCCAGCAGCTCCGGACTAGCGGGGGGCACAGATACGCAGTATTTT
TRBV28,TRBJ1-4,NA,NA,CASSEGRTNEKLFF,TGTGCCAGCAGCGAGGGGAGGACTAATGAAAAACTGTTTTTT
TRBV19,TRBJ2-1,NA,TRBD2,CASSTHSGRLNEQFF,TGTGCCAGTAGTACCCATAGCGGGAGGCTAAATGAGCAGTTCTTC
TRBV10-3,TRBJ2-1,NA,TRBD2,CAITSEGGFRNEQFF,TGTGCCATCACCTCTGAGGGAGGGTTTCGGAATGAGCAGTTCTTC
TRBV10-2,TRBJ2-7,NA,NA,CAIARQGGYEQYF,TGCGCCATCGCTCGACAGGGAGGATACGAGCAGTACTTC
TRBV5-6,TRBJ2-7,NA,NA,CASSLTAGLEQYF,TGTGCCAGCAGCTTGACCGCAGGTCTCGAGCAGTACTTC
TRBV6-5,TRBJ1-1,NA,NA,CASSLPGTLTSEAFF,TGTGCCAGCAGCTTACCCGGTACTTTAACGTCTGAAGCTTTCTTT
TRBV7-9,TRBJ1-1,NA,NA,CASSLIHSQYTEAFF,TGTGCCAGCAGCTTAATTCATAGCCAGTACACTGAAGCTTTCTTT
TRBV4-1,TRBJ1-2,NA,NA,CASSHPGRGDYGYTF,TGCGCCAGCAGCCACCCCGGGAGGGGGGACTATGGCTACACCTTC
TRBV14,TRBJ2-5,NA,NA,CASSQSIGVRETQYF,TGTGCCAGCAGCCAGAGTATAGGGGTCAGGGAGACCCAGTACTTC
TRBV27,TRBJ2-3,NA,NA,CASSLPSADTQYF,TGTGCCAGCAGTTTACCCAGCGCGGATACGCAGTATTTT
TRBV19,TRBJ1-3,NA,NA,CASHSLSSGNTIYF,TGTGCCAGTCACAGCCTCTCCTCTGGAAACACCATATATTTT
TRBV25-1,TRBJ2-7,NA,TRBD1,CASSESGQRYEQYF,TGTGCCAGCAGTGAATCGGGACAGAGGTACGAGCAGTACTTC
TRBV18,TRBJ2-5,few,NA,CASSEPRDPGETQYF,TGTGCCAGCTCCGAACCCCGGGATCCCGGGGAGACCCAGTACTTC
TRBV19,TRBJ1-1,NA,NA,CASRQTDGMNTEAFF,TGTGCCAGTAGGCAGACCGACGGGATGAACACTGAAGCTTTCTTT
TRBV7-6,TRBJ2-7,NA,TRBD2,CASSLVKRGAHYEQYF,TGTGCCAGCAGCTTAGTCAAGCGGGGGGCCCACTACGAGCAGTACTTC